This T cell receptor (beta chain) was observed in a study of shared clonotypes between healthy human individuals. This clone showed up just once. The data were produced by immunoSEQ multiplex PCR, yet TCRdb's version contains in-frame clones alone and is incomplete. The sample has about 1.1 million clones; approximately 80% are singletons. The CDR3 consists of 16 residues. Germline V lookup: CDR1 MDHEN, CDR2 SYDVKM. With 4 bases removed from V and 8 bases from J, the gap between germline ends came to 20 bases. The source is a man between 18 and 35 years old in good health. Some clones in this sample may be carry-over from other donors' samples. This sequence joins TRBV28 and TRBJ1-4; a weak D match, TRBD1 (5 bases). The specimen sequenced was memory CD4+ T cells from PBMCs. Subset specified: CD45RA-negative fraction. CDR3 nucleotides: TGTGCCAGCAGTTCCCCGGGGGAGGGCCCCAGGGAAAAACTGTTTTTT. Its translation is CASSSPGEGPREKLFF.